This T cell receptor beta chain appears in the sequencing data of a study of early T cells in non-severe SARS-CoV-2 infection. Across the study: Chains were not paired, and sequencing was done on bulk RNA from unsorted whole blood. Study conclusions and caveats: There was a bias toward anti-spike CD8 responses in VDJdb matching, which missed private and CD4 specificities.

This clonotype was detected only a few times. Its target is unknown. CDR3 length: 13 residues. The V end lost 2 bases, the J end lost 2 bases, and 5 bases lay between the germline ends. In the library, individual cDNA molecules carried attached unique molecular identifiers. TCRdb called the 5' RACE reads again in MiXCR, with one record for every CDR3 protein. The repertoire holds about 56,000 distinct CDR3 sequences, with more than 12% as singletons. This clonotype was sampled from an adult who was a healthcare worker with PCR-confirmed SARS-CoV-2 infection or an uninfected control (not recorded which). The sample in question was whole blood, obtained at baseline. The genes are TRBV12-3 or TRBV12-4 and TRBJ2-3; D remains ambiguous. The CDR3 DNA sequence: TGTGCCAGCAGTTTAAGATTCACAGATACGCAGTATTTT. This translates into CASSLRFTDTQYF.